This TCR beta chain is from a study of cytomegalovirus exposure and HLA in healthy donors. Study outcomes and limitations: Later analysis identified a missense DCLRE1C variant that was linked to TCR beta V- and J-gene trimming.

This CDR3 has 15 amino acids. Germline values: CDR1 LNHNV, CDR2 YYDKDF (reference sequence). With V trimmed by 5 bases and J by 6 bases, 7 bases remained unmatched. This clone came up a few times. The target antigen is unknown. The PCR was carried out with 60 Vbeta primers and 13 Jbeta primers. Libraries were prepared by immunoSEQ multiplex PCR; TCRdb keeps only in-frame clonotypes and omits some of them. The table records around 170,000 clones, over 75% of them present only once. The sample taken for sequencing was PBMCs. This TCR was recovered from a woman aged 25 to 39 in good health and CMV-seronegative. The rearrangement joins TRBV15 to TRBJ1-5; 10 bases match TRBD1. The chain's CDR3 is CATSPSGQGTQPQHF. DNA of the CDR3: TGTGCCACCAGCCCGTCGGGACAGGGGACTCAGCCCCAGCATTTT.